This passage covers 23 T cell receptor beta chains from one sample sequenced in a study of T cells after yellow fever vaccination. TCRdb used MiXCR to reprocess the 5' RACE reads, holding one entry per CDR3 protein. The top ten hold about 26% of the sample, which has about 350,000 distinct CDR3 sequences, roughly 4.3% seen once. Sequenced here: PBMCs, sampled 5 days after the yellow fever booster vaccination. The source is a man between 18 and 29 years old who received the YFV17D yellow fever vaccine.

V gene TRBV7-9 combines with J gene TRBJ2-7; 8 bases align to TRBD1. Trimming cost V 5 bases and J 3 bases; bases outside gene matches: 6. The CDR3 spans 14 residues. Germline lookup yields CDR1 SEHNR and CDR2 FQNEAQ (reference sequence). CDR3 nucleotide sequence: TGTGCCAGCAGCCAACCCGGGACAGGCTACGAGCAGTACTTC. Amino acid sequence: CASSQPGTGYEQYF.

This clonotype has a handful of counts. The rearrangement joins TRBV5-1 to TRBJ1-1; no definite D call. V lost 0 bases, J lost 4 bases, and 10 bases lay in between. CDR1 SGHRS and CDR2 YFSETQ come from the germline V gene. The CDR3 has 14 amino acids. The CDR3 nucleotides read TGCGCCAGCAGCTTGGCAGAATTTCCCACTGAAGCTTTCTTT. This gives the protein CASSLAEFPTEAFF.

The chain employs TRBV25-1 and TRBJ2-5; 9 bases line up with TRBD1. CDR1 MGHDK and CDR2 SYGVNS come from the germline V gene. This CDR3 is built from 14 residues. J was trimmed by 5 bases and V by 8 bases; bases with no gene match: 9. The CDR3 coding sequence is TGTGCCAGCCTGTGGACAGGGGCGGGTGAGACCCAGTACTTC. This codes for CASLWTGAGETQYF.

This sequence joins TRBV3-1 and TRBJ2-3; 12 positions match TRBD2. There are 18 residues in the CDR3. CDR1 and CDR2 (germline): LGHDT, YNNKEL (reference sequence). J was trimmed by 2 bases and V by 1 base; bases with no gene match: 7. The CDR3 nucleotides are TGTGCCAGCAGCCAAGTTTGGGCTAGCGGGGGGGCCACAGATACGCAGTATTTT. It translates to CASSQVWASGGATDTQYF.

This chain connects TRBV3-1 to TRBJ2-2, with a tentative D call TRBD2 (6 bases). The CDR3 is 14 amino acids. Germline CDR1 and CDR2: LGHDT and YNNKEL (reference sequence). The V end lost 0 bases, the J end lost 7 bases, and 9 bases lay between the germline ends. In DNA form, the CDR3 reads TGTGCCAGCAGCCAAGACTCCGGGGGCGGGGAGCTGTTTTTT. The encoded protein is CASSQDSGGGELFF.

This clonotype appeared a few times. V usage is TRBV5-6 and J usage is TRBJ1-1; TRBD1 might be the D (6 bases). V lost 3 bases to trimming and J lost 3 bases, with 12 bases between them. Looked up from germline, CDR1 is SGHDT and CDR2 is YYEEEE. CDR3 length: 14 amino acids. The CDR3 region has the DNA TGTGCCAGCAGCTATCAGGGGAGGCACACTGAAGCTTTCTTT. Translation gives CASSYQGRHTEAFF.

Ten or more counts support this clonotype. The rearrangement links TRBV27 to TRBJ2-7; 7 bases line up with TRBD1. This CDR3 comprises 14 residues. Germline loops: CDR1 MNHEY, CDR2 SMNVEV (reference sequence). V trimming: 2 bases; J trimming: 3 bases; junction bases outside the gene matches: 4. The CDR3 DNA sequence: TGTGCCAGCAGTTTAAACTGGGACAGCTACGAGCAGTACTTC. Protein: CASSLNWDSYEQYF.

In its sample, this clonotype was seen many times. The chain carries TRBV18 and TRBJ2-2, with 8 bases lining up with TRBD1. Trimming at V came to 8 bases and at J to 1 base, leaving 6 bases not matched to a gene. This CDR3 spans 15 amino acids. Germline V CDR1 and CDR2: KGHSH, LQKENI. The chain's CDR3 is CASSPGTGNTGELFF. The CDR3, as DNA: TGTGCCAGCAGCCCCGGGACAGGGAACACCGGGGAGCTGTTTTTT. The full variable domain, with the rest looked up from reference TRBV18 and TRBJ2-2, is NAGVMQNPRHLVRRRGQEARLRCSPMKGHSHVYWYRQLPEEGLKFMVYLQKENIIDESGMPKERFSAEFPKEGPSILRIQQVVRGDSAAYFCASSPGTGNTGELFFGEGSRLTVL.

This clonotype was detected only a few times. The chain joins TRBV6-5 to TRBJ1-6; a weak D match, TRBD1 (5 bases). V dropped 6 bases and J dropped 7 bases, with 13 bases sitting between them. CDR1 MNHEY and CDR2 SVGAGI come from the germline V gene. CDR3 size: 14 residues. The CDR3 bases are TGTGCCAGCAGGAGGGACTATCCGAATTCACCCCTCCACTTT. Translated: CASRRDYPNSPLHF.

V and J are TRBV5-1 and TRBJ2-3; D gene uncertain. V was pared by 2 bases and J by 1 base, with 14 bases between. Germline-derived CDR1 and CDR2 are SGHRS and YFSETQ. This CDR3 has 16 amino acids. This CDR3 is CASSFTPVGRTDTQYF. In DNA, the CDR3 is TGCGCCAGCAGCTTTACCCCAGTGGGCCGCACAGATACGCAGTATTTT.

This clonotype has at least ten counts. V is TRBV20-1 and J is TRBJ2-4; D unresolved. The V end lost 8 bases, the J end lost 3 bases, and 11 bases lay between the germline ends. The CDR3 is 12 amino acids. Germline loops: CDR1 DFQATT, CDR2 SNEGSKA (reference sequence). The CDR3 protein is CSPTEVKNIQYF. CDR3 nucleotide sequence: TGCAGTCCGACTGAGGTCAAAAACATTCAGTACTTC.

The genes are TRBV4-2 and TRBJ2-3; 9 bases line up with TRBD2. The CDR3 totals 17 residues. In germline, CDR1 is LGHNA, CDR2 YNFKEQ. Unmatched junction bases numbered 9, after V lost 0 bases and J lost 5 bases. For the CDR3, the DNA is TGTGCCAGCAGCCAAGATGGGAGCGGGGGGACCGGAGATACGCAGTATTTT. This codes for CASSQDGSGGTGDTQYF.

The gene calls are TRBV7-2 and TRBJ2-3, with a weak D call TRBD1 (6 bases). The V and J ends lost 2 bases and 4 bases respectively, with 10 bases between them. Per the germline V gene, CDR1 is SGHTA and CDR2 is FQGNSA. This CDR3 has 14 residues. The CDR3 region has the DNA TGTGCCAGCAGCTTATACAGGGCCCCAGATACGCAGTATTTT. The encoded protein is CASSLYRAPDTQYF.

Only a few counts were recorded for this clonotype. V and J are TRBV7-2 and TRBJ2-4; the match to TRBD1 covers 7 bases. Germline V gene lookup returns CDR1 SGHTA and CDR2 FQGNSA. The junction had 7 bases not matched to a gene; V was cut back by 5 bases and J by 0 bases. The CDR3 is 16 amino acids. CDR3 region: CASSPRTGLAKNIQYF. The CDR3, as DNA: TGTGCCAGCAGCCCAAGGACAGGTTTAGCCAAAAACATTCAGTACTTC.

This sequence joins TRBV18 and TRBJ1-1; 9 bases agree with TRBD1. V trimming: 3 bases; J trimming: 1 base; junction bases outside the gene matches: 6. Per the germline V gene, CDR1 is KGHSH and CDR2 is LQKENI. This CDR3 region has 16 residues. CDR3 sequence (DNA): TGTGCCAGCTCACCCGGACAGGGGACACGGAACACTGAAGCTTTCTTT. Protein product: CASSPGQGTRNTEAFF.

There are a few counts of this clonotype. This chain uses TRBV3-1 with TRBJ1-2, with TRBD1 as a possible D gene (6 bases). Germline V gives CDR1 LGHDT, CDR2 YNNKEL (reference sequence). The CDR3 covers 14 residues. Trimming pared 9 bases from V and 2 bases from J, leaving 16 bases between. CDR3 bases: TGTGCCAGTGGTCGAACGACAGGCAACTATGGCTACACCTTC. Amino acid sequence: CASGRTTGNYGYTF.

The sample holds many counts of this clonotype. This chain uses TRBV7-6 with TRBJ2-1; the D is unclear. There are 12 residues in the CDR3. The V end lost 5 bases, the J end lost 3 bases, and 5 bases lay between the germline ends. The germline V gene has CDR1 SGHVS and CDR2 FNYEAQ. DNA of the CDR3: TGTGCCAGCAGCGAAAACTACAATGAGCAGTTCTTC. Translated: CASSENYNEQFF.

The gene calls are TRBV6-1 and TRBJ1-2; no firm D call. Trimming shortened V by 4 bases and J by 5 bases, and 8 bases separated the two germline ends. The CDR3 is 12 residues long. The germline V gene encodes CDR1 MNHNS and CDR2 SASEGT. The CDR3 spells CASSGSGYGYTF. The DNA of the CDR3 is TGTGCCAGCAGTGGATCGGGGTATGGCTACACCTTC.

V gene TRBV7-9 combines with J gene TRBJ1-1, with D possibly TRBD1 on 5 matching bases. Trimming shortened V by 5 bases and J by 2 bases, and 15 bases separated the two germline ends. CDR1 and CDR2 (germline): SEHNR, FQNEAQ (reference sequence). The CDR3 is made up of 15 amino acids. In DNA, the CDR3 is TGTGCCAGCAGCCCAGGGAGAATGGAAAACACTGAAGCTTTCTTT. It encodes CASSPGRMENTEAFF. Full variable domain (outside the CDR3, taken from reference TRBV7-9 and TRBJ1-1): DTGVSQNPRHKITKRGQNVTFRCDPISEHNRLYWYRQTLGQGPEFLTYFQNEAQLEKSRLLSDRFSAERPKGSFSTLEIQRTEQGDSAMYLCASSPGRMENTEAFFGQGTRLTVV.

The table lists this clonotype with a few counts. V gene TRBV5-4 combines with J gene TRBJ2-7, with 7 positions matching TRBD1. The CDR3 consists of 14 residues. The trim removed 4 bases at V and 2 bases at J, leaving 6 bases unmatched. Germline V gene lookup returns CDR1 SGHNT and CDR2 YYREEE (reference sequence). In nucleotides, the CDR3 is TGTGCCAGCAGCCCGGGACAGAGTACCTACGAGCAGTACGTC. Encoded protein: CASSPGQSTYEQYV.

This clonotype was detected only once. The chain couples TRBV7-9 to TRBJ2-2, with a weak D call TRBD2 (6 bases). There are 15 residues in the CDR3. The ends were cut back, 6 bases at V and 6 bases at J, with 17 bases in the middle. Germline lookup yields CDR1 SEHNR and CDR2 FQNEAQ (reference sequence). CDR3 residues: CASSPRRDSAGELFF. The CDR3 region has the DNA TGTGCCAGCAGTCCCAGGCGGGATTCGGCCGGGGAGCTGTTTTTT.

The J gene is TRBJ2-7, the V gene TRBV7-6; D is tentatively TRBD1 or TRBD2 (6 bases each). The CDR3 totals 14 residues. V gave up 2 bases and J gave up 7 bases, with 15 bases separating them. Germline-derived CDR1 and CDR2 are SGHVS and FNYEAQ. This chain's CDR3 is CASSLTDSREEQYF. For the CDR3, the DNA is TGTGCCAGCAGCTTAACGGACAGTCGGGAGGAGCAGTACTTC.

In this sample, this clonotype turned up many times. The chain carries TRBV12-3 or TRBV12-4 and TRBJ1-6; 9 bases line up with TRBD1. V dropped 3 bases and J dropped 7; count of bases not matched to a gene: 7. This CDR3 region has 16 residues. CDR3 nucleotide sequence: TGTGCCAGCAGTTTTACATCCGGGACAGGGAATTCACCCCTCCACTTT. Encoded protein: CASSFTSGTGNSPLHF.